The 3 T cell receptor beta chains below come from one sample, sequenced in a study of cytotoxic CD8 clonotypes in ibrutinib-treated CLL. Libraries were prepared by immunoSEQ multiplex PCR; TCRdb keeps only in-frame clonotypes and omits some of them. Of some 290,000 clones listed, roughly 79% are singletons. The specimen comprised PBMCs, sampled before ibrutinib treatment. These receptors were obtained from a human donor with chronic lymphocytic leukemia.

V usage is TRBV6-1 and J usage is TRBJ1-2; the D is unclear. V gave up 2 bases and J gave up 4 bases, with 11 bases separating them. The germline gives CDR1 MNHNS, CDR2 SASEGT. This CDR3 is built from 14 residues. The CDR3 coding sequence is TGTGCCAGCAGTGAAAGCGGAAAGGGCTATGGCTACACCTTC. Translation gives CASSESGKGYGYTF.

The chain couples TRBV29-1 to TRBJ2-7; 15 bases line up with TRBD2. Looked up from germline, CDR1 is SQVTM and CDR2 is ANQGSEA. The CDR3 has 19 residues. V shed 2 bases, J shed 2 bases, and the junction held 13 bases outside the gene matches. CDR3 sequence reads: CSVEISPGTSGRSPYEQYF. The DNA of the CDR3 is TGCAGCGTTGAAATTTCGCCCGGGACTAGCGGGAGGTCACCCTACGAGCAGTACTTC.

CDR3 nucleotide sequence: TGTGCCAGCAGTTGGGGGCTGGGGGAGCAGTACTTC. Amino acid sequence: CASSWGLGEQYF. The gene calls are TRBV27 and TRBJ2-7; possibly TRBD1 for D (6 bases). The CDR3 sequence is 12 residues long. In germline, CDR1 is MNHEY, CDR2 SMNVEV (reference sequence). Trimming took 4 bases from V and 7 from J, leaving 11 bases between them.